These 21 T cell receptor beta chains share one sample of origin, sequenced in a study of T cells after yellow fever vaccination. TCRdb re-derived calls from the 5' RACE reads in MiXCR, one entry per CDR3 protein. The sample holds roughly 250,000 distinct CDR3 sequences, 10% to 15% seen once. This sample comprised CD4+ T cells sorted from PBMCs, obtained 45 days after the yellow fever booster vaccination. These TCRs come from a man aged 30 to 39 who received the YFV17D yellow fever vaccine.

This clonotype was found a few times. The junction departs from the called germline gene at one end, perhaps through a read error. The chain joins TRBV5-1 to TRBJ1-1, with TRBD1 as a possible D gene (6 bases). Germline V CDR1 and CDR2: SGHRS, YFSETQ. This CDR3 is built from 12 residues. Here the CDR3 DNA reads TGCGCCAGCAGCTTGGTAGCGGGGGAGGGGGTCTTT. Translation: CASSLVAGEGVF.

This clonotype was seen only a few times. CDR3 nucleotide sequence: TGTGCCATCAGCCGGGAGAGCTCCTACGAGCAGTACTTC. This codes for CAISRESSYEQYF. The chain combines TRBV10-3 with TRBJ2-7; possible D gene TRBD2, 6 bases. Looked up from germline, CDR1 is ENHRY and CDR2 is SYGVKD. The length of the CDR3 is 13 residues. V was cut by 6 bases and J by 0 bases, with 9 bases left in between.

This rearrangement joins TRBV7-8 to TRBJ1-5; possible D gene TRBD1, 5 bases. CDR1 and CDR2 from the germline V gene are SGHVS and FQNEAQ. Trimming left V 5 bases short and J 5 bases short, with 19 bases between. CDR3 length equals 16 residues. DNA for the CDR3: TGTGCCAGCAGCCCCAGGGAGGGAATCGGTTATCAGCCCCAGCATTTT. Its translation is CASSPREGIGYQPQHF.

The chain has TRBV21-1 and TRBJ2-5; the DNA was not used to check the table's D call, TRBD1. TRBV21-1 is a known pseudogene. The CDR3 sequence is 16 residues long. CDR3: CASIDPPGRAQETQYF. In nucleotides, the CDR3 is TGTGCCAGCATTGACCCTCCGGGACGTGCACAAGAGACCCAGTACTTC.

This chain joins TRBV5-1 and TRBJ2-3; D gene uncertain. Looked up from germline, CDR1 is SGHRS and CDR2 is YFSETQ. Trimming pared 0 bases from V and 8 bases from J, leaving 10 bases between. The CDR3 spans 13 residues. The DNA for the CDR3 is TGCGCCAGCAGCTTGGTACGAGAAGCTACGCAGTATTTT. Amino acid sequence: CASSLVREATQYF.

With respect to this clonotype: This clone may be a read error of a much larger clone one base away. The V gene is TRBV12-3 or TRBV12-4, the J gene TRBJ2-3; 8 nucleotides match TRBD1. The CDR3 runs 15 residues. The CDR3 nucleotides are TGTGCCACCAGTTTTGGGGACAGGAACACAGATACGCAGTATTTT. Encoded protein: CATSFGDRNTDTQYF.

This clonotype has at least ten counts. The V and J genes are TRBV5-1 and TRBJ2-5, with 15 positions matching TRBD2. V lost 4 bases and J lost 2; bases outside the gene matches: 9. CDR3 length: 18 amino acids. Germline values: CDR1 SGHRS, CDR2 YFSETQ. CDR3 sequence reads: CASSPGTSGRSLQETQYF. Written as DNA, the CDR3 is TGCGCCAGCAGCCCCGGGACTAGCGGGAGGTCCCTTCAAGAGACCCAGTACTTC.

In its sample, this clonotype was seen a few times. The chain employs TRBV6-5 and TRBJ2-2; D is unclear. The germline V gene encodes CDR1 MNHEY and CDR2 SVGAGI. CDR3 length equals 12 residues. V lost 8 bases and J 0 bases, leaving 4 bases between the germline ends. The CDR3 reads CASRANTGELFF. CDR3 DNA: TGTGCCAGCCGAGCGAACACCGGGGAGCTGTTTTTT.

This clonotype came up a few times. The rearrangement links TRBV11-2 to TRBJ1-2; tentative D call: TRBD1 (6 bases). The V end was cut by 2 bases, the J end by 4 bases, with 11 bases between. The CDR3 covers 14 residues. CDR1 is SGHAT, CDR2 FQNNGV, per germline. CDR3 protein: CASSLSTGIYGYTF. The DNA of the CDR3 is TGTGCCAGCAGCTTATCAACAGGGATCTATGGCTACACCTTC. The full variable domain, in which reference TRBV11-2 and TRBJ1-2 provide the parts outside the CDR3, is EAGVAQSPRYKIIEKRQSVAFWCNPISGHATLYWYQQILGQGPKLLIQFQNNGVVDDSQLPKDRFSAERLKGVDSTLKIQPAKLEDSAVYLCASSLSTGIYGYTFGSGTRLTVV.

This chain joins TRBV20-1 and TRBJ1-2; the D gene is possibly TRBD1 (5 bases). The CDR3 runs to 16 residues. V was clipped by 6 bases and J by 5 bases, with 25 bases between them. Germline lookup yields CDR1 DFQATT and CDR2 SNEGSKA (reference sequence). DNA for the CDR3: TGCAGTGCAACCCGCCCCCCTACGCGGGGCGGGTATGGCTACACCTTC. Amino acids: CSATRPPTRGGYGYTF.

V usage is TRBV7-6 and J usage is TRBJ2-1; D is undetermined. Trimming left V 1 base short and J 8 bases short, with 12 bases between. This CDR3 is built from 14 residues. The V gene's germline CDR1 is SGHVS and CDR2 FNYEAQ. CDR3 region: CASSLGIGGDEQFF. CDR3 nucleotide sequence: TGTGCCAGCAGCTTAGGTATAGGTGGCGATGAGCAGTTCTTC.

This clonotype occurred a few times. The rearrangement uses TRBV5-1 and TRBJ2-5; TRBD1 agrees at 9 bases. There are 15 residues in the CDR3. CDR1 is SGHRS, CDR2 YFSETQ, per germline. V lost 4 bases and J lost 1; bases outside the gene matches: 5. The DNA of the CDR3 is TGCGCCAGCAGCACCGGGACAGGGTTCCAAGAGACCCAGTACTTC. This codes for CASSTGTGFQETQYF.

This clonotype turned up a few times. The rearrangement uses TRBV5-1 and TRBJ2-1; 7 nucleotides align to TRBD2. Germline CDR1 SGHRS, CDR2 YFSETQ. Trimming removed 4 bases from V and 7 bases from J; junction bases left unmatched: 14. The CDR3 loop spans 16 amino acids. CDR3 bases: TGCGCCAGCAGCCCCATGGGAACCCGGGGAGGGAATGAGCAGTTCTTC. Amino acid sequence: CASSPMGTRGGNEQFF.

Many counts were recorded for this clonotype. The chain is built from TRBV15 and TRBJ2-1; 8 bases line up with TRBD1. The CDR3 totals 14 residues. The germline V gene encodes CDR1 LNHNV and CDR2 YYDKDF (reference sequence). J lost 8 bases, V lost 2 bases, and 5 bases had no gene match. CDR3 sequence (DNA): TGTGCCACCAGCAGACGGACAGGGACCGATGAGCAGTTCTTC. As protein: CATSRRTGTDEQFF.

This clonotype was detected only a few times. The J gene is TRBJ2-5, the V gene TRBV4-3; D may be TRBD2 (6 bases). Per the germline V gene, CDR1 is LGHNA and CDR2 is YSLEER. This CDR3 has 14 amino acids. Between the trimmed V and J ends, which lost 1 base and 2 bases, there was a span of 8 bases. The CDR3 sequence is CASSQVAGQETQYF. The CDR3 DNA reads TGCGCCAGCAGCCAAGTTGCGGGACAAGAGACCCAGTACTTC.

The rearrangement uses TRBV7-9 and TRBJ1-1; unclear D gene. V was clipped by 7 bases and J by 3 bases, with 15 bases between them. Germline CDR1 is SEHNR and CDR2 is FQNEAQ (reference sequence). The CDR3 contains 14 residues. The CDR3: CASTLSPGYTEAFF. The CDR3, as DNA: TGTGCCAGCACCCTATCACCGGGTTACACTGAAGCTTTCTTT.

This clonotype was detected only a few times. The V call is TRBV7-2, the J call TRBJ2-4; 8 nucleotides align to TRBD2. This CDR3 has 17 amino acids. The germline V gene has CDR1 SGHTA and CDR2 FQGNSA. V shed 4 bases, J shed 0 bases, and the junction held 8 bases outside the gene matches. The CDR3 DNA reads TGTGCCAGCAGCTCCTCCGCTAGCGGGCTAGCCAAAAACATTCAGTACTTC. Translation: CASSSSASGLAKNIQYF.

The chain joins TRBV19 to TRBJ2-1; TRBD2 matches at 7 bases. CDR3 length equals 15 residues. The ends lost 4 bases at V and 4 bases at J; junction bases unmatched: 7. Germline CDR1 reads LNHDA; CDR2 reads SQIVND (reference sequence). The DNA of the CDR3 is TGTGCCAGTAGTACCCCGGGGCGGGAGTACAATGAGCAGTTCTTC. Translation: CASSTPGREYNEQFF.

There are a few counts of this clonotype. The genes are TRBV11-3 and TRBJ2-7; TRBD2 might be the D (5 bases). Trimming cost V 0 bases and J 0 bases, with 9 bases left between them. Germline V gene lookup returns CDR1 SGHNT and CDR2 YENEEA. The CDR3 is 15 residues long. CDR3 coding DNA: TGTGCCAGCAGCTTAGATGGGCGGGCCTCCTACGAGCAGTACTTC. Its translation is CASSLDGRASYEQYF.

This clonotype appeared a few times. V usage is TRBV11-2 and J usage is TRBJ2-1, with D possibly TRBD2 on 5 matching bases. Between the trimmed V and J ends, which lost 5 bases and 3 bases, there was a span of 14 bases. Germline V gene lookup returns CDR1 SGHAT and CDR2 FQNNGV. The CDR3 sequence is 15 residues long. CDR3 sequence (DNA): TGTGCCAGCAGCGTAGGAGGCTCTCTCTACAATGAGCAGTTCTTC. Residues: CASSVGGSLYNEQFF.

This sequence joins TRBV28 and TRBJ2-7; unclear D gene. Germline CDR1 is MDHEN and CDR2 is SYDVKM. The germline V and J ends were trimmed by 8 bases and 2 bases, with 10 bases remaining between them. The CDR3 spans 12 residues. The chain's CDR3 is CASEMGPYEQYF. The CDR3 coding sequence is TGTGCCAGCGAAATGGGCCCCTACGAGCAGTACTTC.